The 6 T cell receptor beta chains below come from one sample, sequenced in a study of T cell changes during pregnancy in multiple sclerosis (dated by TCRdb to the late 2010s). The library was obtained by the immunoSEQ multiplex PCR assay. TCRdb's version of the immuneACCESS table is confined to in-frame rearrangements and falls short of the full clone set. An unresolved V gene accounts for under half of the shortfall where checked; the remainder is of unknown origin. This sample has about 50,000 clones in its table, and roughly 95% of those were observed once. Roughly 0.34% of the sample belongs to the ten largest clones. The specimen was CD4+ T cells from peripheral blood mononuclear cells, collected in the third trimester of pregnancy. Receptors were obtained from a female donor with multiple sclerosis, enrolled in a pregnancy study.

The V call is TRBV7-2, the J call TRBJ1-1; D might be TRBD1 (5 bases). V lost 5 bases and J lost 5, with 12 bases in between. CDR1 is SGHTA and CDR2 is FQGNSA in the germline V gene. The CDR3 extends over 13 amino acids. This CDR3 reads CASSPRVGTEAFF. The DNA for the CDR3 is TGTGCCAGCAGCCCCAGGGTCGGGACTGAAGCTTTCTTT.

V gene TRBV12-5 combines with J gene TRBJ1-2, with D perhaps TRBD1 (6 bases). CDR1 and CDR2 (germline): LGHNT, FRNRAP. The CDR3 is made up of 13 amino acids. V shed 6 bases and J shed 4 bases, with 12 bases lying between them. The CDR3 nucleotides read TGTGCTAGTGGATGGGGGGGCGGCTATGGCTACACCTTC. Translated: CASGWGGGYGYTF. The full variable domain, its missing parts supplied by reference TRBV12-5 and TRBJ1-2, is DARVTQTPRHKVTEMGQEVTMRCQPILGHNTVFWYRQTMMQGLELLAYFRNRAPLDDSGMPKDRFSAEMPDATLATLKIQPSEPRDSAVYFCASGWGGGYGYTFGSGTRLTVV.

This rearrangement joins TRBV5-6 to TRBJ1-2, with TRBD1 matching 9 bases. Trimming cost V 3 bases and J 8 bases; bases outside gene matches: 8. Germline CDR1 reads SGHDT; CDR2 reads YYEEEE. The CDR3 consists of 14 residues. DNA of the CDR3: TGTGCCAGCAGCTGGACAGGGGCCACGGGCGGCTACACCTTC. This codes for CASSWTGATGGYTF.

This chain uses TRBV30 with TRBJ1-5; TRBD1 is a possible D gene (5 bases). CDR1 and CDR2 (germline): GTSNPN, SVGIG (reference sequence). This CDR3 has 16 amino acids. V was trimmed by 0 bases and J by 2 bases, leaving 14 bases between them. DNA for the CDR3: TGTGCCTGGAGTGTCCCCTGGGGCCTGGGCAATCAGCCCCAGCATTTT. It specifies CAWSVPWGLGNQPQHF.

The chain has TRBV11-2 and TRBJ1-2, with TRBD1 as a possible D gene (5 bases). The germline V and J ends were trimmed by 3 bases and 6 bases, with 14 bases remaining between them. The CDR3 has 14 amino acids. The germline V gene encodes CDR1 SGHAT and CDR2 FQNNGV. In nucleotides, the CDR3 is TGTGCCAGCAGCTTTCTCCCAGGGTATGATGGCTACACCTTC. It yields the protein CASSFLPGYDGYTF. The variable domain in full, with the rest retrieved from reference TRBV11-2 and TRBJ1-2, is EAGVAQSPRYKIIEKRQSVAFWCNPISGHATLYWYQQILGQGPKLLIQFQNNGVVDDSQLPKDRFSAERLKGVDSTLKIQPAKLEDSAVYLCASSFLPGYDGYTFGSGTRLTVV.

The rearrangement uses TRBV20-1 and TRBJ2-7; 7 bases fit TRBD1. Germline CDR1 and CDR2: DFQATT and SNEGSKA (reference sequence). The CDR3 contains 10 residues. With 4 bases clipped from V and 7 bases from J, the junction kept 1 base outside the gene matches. For the CDR3, the DNA is TGCAGTGCTACGGACAGGGAGCAGTACTTC. It encodes CSATDREQYF.